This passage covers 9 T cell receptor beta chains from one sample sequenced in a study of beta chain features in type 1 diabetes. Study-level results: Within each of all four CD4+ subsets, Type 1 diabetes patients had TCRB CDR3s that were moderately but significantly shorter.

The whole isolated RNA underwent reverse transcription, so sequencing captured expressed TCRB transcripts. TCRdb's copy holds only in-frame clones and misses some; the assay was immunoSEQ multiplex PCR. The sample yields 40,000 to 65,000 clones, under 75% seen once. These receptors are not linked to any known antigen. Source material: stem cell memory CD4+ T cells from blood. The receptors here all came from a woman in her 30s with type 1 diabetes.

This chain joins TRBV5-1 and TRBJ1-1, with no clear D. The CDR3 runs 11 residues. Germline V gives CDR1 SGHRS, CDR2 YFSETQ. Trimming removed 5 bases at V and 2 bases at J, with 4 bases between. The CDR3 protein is CASRLNTEAFF. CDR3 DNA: TGCGCCAGCAGACTCAACACTGAAGCTTTCTTT. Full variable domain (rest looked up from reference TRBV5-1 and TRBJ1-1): KAGVTQTPRYLIKTRGQQVTLSCSPISGHRSVSWYQQTPGQGLQFLFEYFSETQRNKGNFPGRFSGRQFSNSRSEMNVSTLELGDSALYLCASRLNTEAFFGQGTRLTVV.

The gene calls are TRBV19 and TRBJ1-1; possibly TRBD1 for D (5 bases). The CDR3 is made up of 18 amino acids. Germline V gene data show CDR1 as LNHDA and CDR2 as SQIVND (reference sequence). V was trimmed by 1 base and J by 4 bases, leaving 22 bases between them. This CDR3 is CASSIGIGGGGSFTEAFF. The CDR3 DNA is TGTGCCAGTAGTATAGGAATCGGTGGTGGGGGGAGTTTCACTGAAGCTTTCTTT. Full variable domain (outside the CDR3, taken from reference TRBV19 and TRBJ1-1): DGGITQSPKYLFRKEGQNVTLSCEQNLNHDAMYWYRQDPGQGLRLIYYSQIVNDFQKGDIAEGYSVSREKKESFPLTVTSAQKNPTAFYLCASSIGIGGGGSFTEAFFGQGTRLTVV.

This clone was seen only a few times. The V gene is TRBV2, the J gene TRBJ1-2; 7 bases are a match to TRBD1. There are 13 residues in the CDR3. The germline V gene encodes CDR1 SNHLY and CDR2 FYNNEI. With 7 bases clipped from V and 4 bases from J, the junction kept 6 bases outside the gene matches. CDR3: CASIPGQFYGYTF. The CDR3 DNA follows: TGTGCCAGCATTCCGGGACAGTTCTATGGCTACACCTTC.

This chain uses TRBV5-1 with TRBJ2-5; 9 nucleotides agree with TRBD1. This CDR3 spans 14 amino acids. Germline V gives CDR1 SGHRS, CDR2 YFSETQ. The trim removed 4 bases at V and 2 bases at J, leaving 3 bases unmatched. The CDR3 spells CASSMTGGQETQYF. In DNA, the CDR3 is TGCGCCAGCAGCATGACAGGGGGGCAAGAGACCCAGTACTTC. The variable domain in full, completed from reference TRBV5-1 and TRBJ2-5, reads KAGVTQTPRYLIKTRGQQVTLSCSPISGHRSVSWYQQTPGQGLQFLFEYFSETQRNKGNFPGRFSGRQFSNSRSEMNVSTLELGDSALYLCASSMTGGQETQYFGPGTRLLVL.

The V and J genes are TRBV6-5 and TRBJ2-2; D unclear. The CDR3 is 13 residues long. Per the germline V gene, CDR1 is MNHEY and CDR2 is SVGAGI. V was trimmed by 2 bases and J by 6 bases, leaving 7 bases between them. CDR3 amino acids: CASSYPLPGELFF. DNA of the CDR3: TGTGCCAGCAGTTACCCCCTTCCCGGGGAGCTGTTTTTT.

The CDR3 loop is CASSLETEEQFF. CDR3 sequence (DNA): TGTGCCAGCAGCTTAGAGACAGAGGAGCAGTTCTTC. The V call is TRBV7-9, the J call TRBJ2-1, with D maybe TRBD1 (5 bases). Germline loops: CDR1 SEHNR, CDR2 FQNEAQ (reference sequence). This CDR3 has 12 residues. V lost 1 base, J lost 10 bases, and 8 bases lay in between.

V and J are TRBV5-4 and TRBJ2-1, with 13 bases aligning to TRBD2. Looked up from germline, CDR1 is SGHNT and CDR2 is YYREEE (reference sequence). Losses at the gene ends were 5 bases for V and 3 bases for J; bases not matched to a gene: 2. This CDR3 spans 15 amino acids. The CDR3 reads CASRLAGGNYNEQFF. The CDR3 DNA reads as TGTGCCAGCAGACTAGCGGGAGGGAACTACAATGAGCAGTTCTTC.

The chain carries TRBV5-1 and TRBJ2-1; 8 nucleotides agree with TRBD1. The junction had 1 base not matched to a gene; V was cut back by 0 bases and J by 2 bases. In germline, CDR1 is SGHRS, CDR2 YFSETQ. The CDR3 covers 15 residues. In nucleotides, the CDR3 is TGCGCCAGCAGCTTGGAGGACAGGGCCTACAATGAGCAGTTCTTC. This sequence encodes CASSLEDRAYNEQFF.

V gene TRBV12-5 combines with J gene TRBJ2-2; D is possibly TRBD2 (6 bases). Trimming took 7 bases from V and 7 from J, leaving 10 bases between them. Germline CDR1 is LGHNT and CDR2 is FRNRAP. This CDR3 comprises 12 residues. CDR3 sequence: CASEGRSGELFF. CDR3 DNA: TGTGCTAGTGAGGGGAGGAGCGGGGAGCTGTTTTTT.